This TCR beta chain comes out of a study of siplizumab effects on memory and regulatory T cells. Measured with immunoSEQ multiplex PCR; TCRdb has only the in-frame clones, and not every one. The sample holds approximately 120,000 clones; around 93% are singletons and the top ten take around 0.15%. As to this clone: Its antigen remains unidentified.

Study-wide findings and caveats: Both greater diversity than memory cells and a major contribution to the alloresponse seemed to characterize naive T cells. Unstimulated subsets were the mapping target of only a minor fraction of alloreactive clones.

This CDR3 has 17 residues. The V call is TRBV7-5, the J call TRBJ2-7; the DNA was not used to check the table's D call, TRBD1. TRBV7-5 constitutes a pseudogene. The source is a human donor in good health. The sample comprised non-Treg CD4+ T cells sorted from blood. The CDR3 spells CVRSFRIAGTGSYEQYF. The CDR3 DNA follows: TGTGTCAGAAGCTTCCGAATTGCCGGGACAGGGAGCTACGAGCAGTACTTC.